Below are 27 T cell receptor beta chains sequenced from a single sample in a study of PD-L1 blockade in urothelial cancer. The data were produced by immunoSEQ multiplex PCR, yet TCRdb's version contains in-frame clones alone and is incomplete. Among 130,000 or so clones listed, around 85% were seen once. Described time point: pretreatment peripheral blood. The material sequenced was PBMCs, taken around atezolizumab (anti-PD-L1) treatment. The receptors stem from a man aged 45-60 years with urothelial cancer.

DNA of the CDR3: TGCGCCAGCAGTCCTAGCGGGACCTACAATGAGCAGTTCTTC. It codes for CASSPSGTYNEQFF. J is TRBJ2-1 and V is TRBV10-1, with TRBD2 matching over 9 bases. Germline V gene lookup returns CDR1 WNHNN and CDR2 SYGVQD (reference sequence). This CDR3 comprises 14 residues. V shed 5 bases, J shed 2 bases, and the junction held 1 base outside the gene matches.

The chain couples TRBV5-8 to TRBJ2-1; 9 bases fit TRBD1. Germline loops: CDR1 SGHTS, CDR2 YDEGEE. The CDR3 covers 14 residues. V lost 3 bases, J lost 10 bases, and 8 bases stayed unmatched. The CDR3 DNA follows: TGTGCCAGCAGCTCGGGACAGGGCCTAGGGGAGCAGTTCTTC. Protein sequence: CASSSGQGLGEQFF.

This chain joins TRBV9 and TRBJ2-1; D remains unclear. The CDR3 totals 15 residues. Trimming left V 0 bases short and J 4 bases short, with 11 bases between. In germline, CDR1 is SGDLS, CDR2 YYNGEE. The CDR3 DNA sequence: TGTGCCAGCAGCGTAGGGCGGCTCCAGTACAATGAGCAGTTCTTC. Protein product: CASSVGRLQYNEQFF. Using reference TRBV9 and TRBJ2-1 for the parts outside the CDR3, the full variable domain is DSGVTQTPKHLITATGQRVTLRCSPRSGDLSVYWYQQSLDQGLQFLIQYYNGEERAKGNILERFSAQQFPDLHSELNLSSLELGDSALYFCASSVGRLQYNEQFFGPGTRLTVL.

The chain joins TRBV18 to TRBJ1-1; D is possibly TRBD1 (6 bases). The CDR3 sequence is 17 residues long. Per germline, CDR1 KGHSH and CDR2 LQKENI. Deletions cut 2 bases from V and 1 base from J, with 17 bases between. DNA of the CDR3: TGTGCCAGCTCACCAATCCCTCCAGGGGCCACGAACACTGAAGCTTTCTTT. Protein product: CASSPIPPGATNTEAFF. The full variable domain, in which reference TRBV18 and TRBJ1-1 provide the parts outside the CDR3, is NAGVMQNPRHLVRRRGQEARLRCSPMKGHSHVYWYRQLPEEGLKFMVYLQKENIIDESGMPKERFSAEFPKEGPSILRIQQVVRGDSAAYFCASSPIPPGATNTEAFFGQGTRLTVV.

The chain couples TRBV19 to TRBJ2-3; D is uncertain. Deletions cut 1 base from V and 8 bases from J, with 13 bases between. Per the germline V gene, CDR1 is LNHDA and CDR2 is SQIVND (reference sequence). This CDR3 has 14 residues. The CDR3 bases are TGTGCCAGTAGTATAGGGGCGTCCCTCGGTACGCAGTATTTT. It is translated as CASSIGASLGTQYF.

The V and J genes are TRBV10-3 and TRBJ1-4; D gene unclear. V dropped 7 bases and J dropped 3 bases, with 9 bases sitting between them. CDR3 length equals 13 residues. The germline V gene has CDR1 ENHRY and CDR2 SYGVKD. This chain's CDR3 is CAIKRDANEKLFF. The CDR3 DNA reads TGTGCCATCAAGAGGGATGCTAATGAAAAACTGTTTTTT.

The V and J genes are TRBV19 and TRBJ2-1, with 11 nucleotides matching TRBD2. The CDR3 has 16 residues. The junction had 6 bases not matched to a gene; V was cut back by 0 bases and J by 8 bases. In germline, CDR1 is LNHDA, CDR2 SQIVND (reference sequence). CDR3 DNA sequence: TGTGCCAGTAGTATAGATACTGGACTAGCGGGCGATGAGCAGTTCTTC. Protein product: CASSIDTGLAGDEQFF.

This clone is a singleton in its sample. The chain is built from TRBV10-3 and TRBJ1-1; D uncertain. V shed 0 bases and J shed 2 bases, with 10 bases lying between them. Germline-derived CDR1 and CDR2 are ENHRY and SYGVKD. This CDR3 is 15 amino acids long. Here the CDR3 DNA reads TGTGCCATCAGTGAGTCGACACAAATAAACACTGAAGCTTTCTTT. Translating it yields CAISESTQINTEAFF.

The chain employs TRBV30 and TRBJ2-5, with 7 bases that match TRBD2. CDR1 and CDR2 from the germline V gene are GTSNPN and SVGIG (reference sequence). The CDR3 spans 13 residues. Trimming at V came to 0 bases and at J to 7 bases, leaving 5 bases not matched to a gene. For the CDR3, the DNA is TGTGCCTGGAGTGTAACCCCGGGGGGGACCCAGTACTTC. It codes for CAWSVTPGGTQYF.

The chain links TRBV6-5 to TRBJ1-2, with unresolved D. The CDR3 spans 12 residues. The V gene's germline CDR1 is MNHEY and CDR2 SVGAGI. Trimming took 6 bases from V and 10 from J, leaving 15 bases between them. The CDR3 loop is CASSPGREDYTF. The CDR3 DNA sequence: TGTGCCAGCAGCCCGGGGAGGGAGGACTACACCTTC.

The V and J genes are TRBV19 and TRBJ2-5; TRBD1 aligns across 7 bases. Germline lookup yields CDR1 LNHDA and CDR2 SQIVND (reference sequence). V lost 5 bases to trimming and J lost 1 base; unmatched junction nucleotides: 7. The CDR3 is 15 residues long. CDR3 DNA sequence: TGTGCCAGTAGTCCTGGGACAGCACCCCAAGAGACCCAGTACTTC. This gives the protein CASSPGTAPQETQYF.

This chain joins TRBV5-4 and TRBJ2-1, with 10 bases lining up with TRBD2. CDR1 and CDR2 from the germline V gene are SGHNT and YYREEE (reference sequence). V lost 3 bases and J lost 3; bases outside the gene matches: 0. This CDR3 comprises 14 residues. The CDR3: CASSSSGSYNEQFF. CDR3 coding DNA: TGTGCCAGCAGCTCTAGCGGGAGCTACAATGAGCAGTTCTTC.

The rearrangement uses TRBV6-1 and TRBJ2-3; 12 positions agree with TRBD2. The ends lost 0 bases at V and 5 bases at J; junction bases unmatched: 9. CDR1 and CDR2 (germline): MNHNS, SASEGT. The CDR3 has 18 amino acids. DNA for the CDR3: TGTGCCAGCAGTGAAGCGGCGAAGGGACTAGCGGGCGGAGATACGCAGTATTTT. It encodes CASSEAAKGLAGGDTQYF.

The count of this clone is one. This chain connects TRBV18 to TRBJ1-1; 7 nucleotides align to TRBD1. The CDR3 spans 14 residues. Germline CDR1 is KGHSH and CDR2 is LQKENI. The J segment lost 1 base and the V segment lost 2 bases, leaving 1 base of the junction unmatched. The CDR3 here is CASSPGTENTEAFF. CDR3 nucleotides: TGTGCCAGCTCACCAGGGACAGAGAACACTGAAGCTTTCTTT.

The rearrangement uses TRBV5-1 and TRBJ1-1; 8 positions match TRBD1. The germline CDR1 and CDR2 sequences are SGHRS and YFSETQ. The CDR3 is 15 residues long. The trim removed 2 bases at V and 0 bases at J, leaving 3 bases unmatched. The CDR3 DNA sequence: TGCGCCAGCAGCTTAGGACAGGGCCTGAACACTGAAGCTTTCTTT. Amino acids: CASSLGQGLNTEAFF.

The rearrangement uses TRBV28 and TRBJ2-7; TRBD2 matches at 7 bases. The CDR3 contains 13 residues. The J segment lost 7 bases and the V segment lost 8 bases, leaving 11 bases of the junction unmatched. Per the germline V gene, CDR1 is MDHEN and CDR2 is SYDVKM. This CDR3 is CASGETSPREQYF. CDR3 in DNA: TGTGCCAGCGGCGAGACTAGCCCTCGAGAGCAGTACTTC.

The chain carries TRBV19 and TRBJ1-1; maybe TRBD1 (6 bases). Trimming left V 7 bases short and J 1 base short, with 13 bases between. Germline CDR1 and CDR2: LNHDA and SQIVND (reference sequence). The CDR3 totals 14 residues. CDR3 nucleotides: TGTGCCAGTAAGGAACAGGGCCCGAACACTGAAGCTTTCTTT. Amino acids: CASKEQGPNTEAFF.

The rearrangement uses TRBV11-2 and TRBJ2-5, with D unresolved. The CDR3 loop spans 15 amino acids. From germline, CDR1 is SGHAT and CDR2 FQNNGV. V was clipped by 8 bases and J by 1 base, with 17 bases between them. In nucleotides, the CDR3 is TGTGCCAGCGCCCCGGTTGGAGATCCCCAAGAGACCCAGTACTTC. This sequence encodes CASAPVGDPQETQYF.

The V gene is TRBV28, the J gene TRBJ1-2, with 7 bases matching TRBD1. After removal of 4 bases from V and 8 bases from J, the junction contained 4 bases not matched to a gene. This CDR3 comprises 12 residues. The V gene's germline CDR1 is MDHEN and CDR2 SYDVKM. The CDR3 DNA is TGTGCCAGCAGTTCCCGGGGACAGGGCTACACCTTC. Residues: CASSSRGQGYTF.

This sequence joins TRBV4-2 and TRBJ2-2; TRBD2 matches 7 bases. Germline CDR1 and CDR2: LGHNA and YNFKEQ. The ends lost 1 base at V and 5 bases at J; junction bases unmatched: 13. This CDR3 has 18 amino acids. The CDR3 nucleotides are TGTGCCAGCAGCCAAGGTTTAGGAGGGAGGGCCAGTACCGGGGAGCTGTTTTTT. Translation gives CASSQGLGGRASTGELFF.

V and J are TRBV19 and TRBJ1-2; the D is unclear. The CDR3 runs to 14 residues. With 1 base removed from V and 7 bases from J, the gap between germline ends came to 13 bases. The germline CDR1 and CDR2 sequences are LNHDA and SQIVND (reference sequence). The CDR3 region has the DNA TGTGCCAGTAGTATAGCGAAGTCATCGAGTGGCTACACCTTC. It codes for CASSIAKSSSGYTF.

The gene calls are TRBV6-1 and TRBJ1-5; 9 nucleotides match TRBD1. Germline V lookup: CDR1 MNHNS, CDR2 SASEGT. The CDR3 totals 14 residues. Unmatched junction bases numbered 5, after V lost 4 bases and J lost 7 bases. For the CDR3, the DNA is TGTGCCAGCAGTGCCACAGGGGGCTGGCAGCCCCAGCATTTT. Translated: CASSATGGWQPQHF.

This chain uses TRBV2 with TRBJ1-2; 7 nucleotides match TRBD1. Unmatched junction bases numbered 5, after V lost 6 bases and J lost 1 base. The CDR3 sequence is 14 residues long. The germline V gene encodes CDR1 SNHLY and CDR2 FYNNEI. CDR3 protein: CASSLGQLNYGYTF. CDR3 coding DNA: TGTGCCAGCAGCCTGGGACAGCTTAACTATGGCTACACCTTC.

This chain joins TRBV6-5 and TRBJ2-6, with no clear D. V dropped 4 bases and J dropped 3 bases, with 10 bases sitting between them. Germline CDR1 is MNHEY and CDR2 is SVGAGI. CDR3 length: 15 residues. CDR3 sequence reads: CASSFDSYGANVLTF. The CDR3 nucleotides read TGTGCCAGCAGTTTCGACTCCTATGGGGCCAACGTCCTGACTTTC.

The rearrangement links TRBV6-5 to TRBJ2-1; a possible D gene is TRBD2 (6 bases). The CDR3 runs 12 residues. CDR1 is MNHEY, CDR2 SVGAGI, per germline. The V gene lost 6 bases and the J gene lost 7 bases, with 10 bases spanning the gap. The CDR3 protein is CASSFRGNEQFF. The CDR3 nucleotides are TGTGCCAGCAGCTTCCGGGGGAATGAGCAGTTCTTC.

The table lists this clone with a few counts. Other nucleotide sequences in the sample specify the same CDR3. This chain joins TRBV30 and TRBJ1-1, with D possibly being TRBD1 (6 bases). This CDR3 has 13 residues. CDR1 and CDR2 (germline): GTSNPN, SVGIG (reference sequence). The ends were cut back, 2 bases at V and 1 base at J, with 8 bases in the middle. The DNA for the CDR3 is TGTGCCTGGAGTAGGGGACAGAACACTGAAGCTTTCTTT. Protein: CAWSRGQNTEAFF.

The rearrangement joins TRBV5-1 to TRBJ2-7, with 8 bases identical to TRBD2. The CDR3 extends over 16 amino acids. V shed 0 bases and J 6 bases; nucleotides not matched to a gene: 11. Germline CDR1 SGHRS, CDR2 YFSETQ. The DNA of the CDR3 is TGCGCCAGCAGCTTGGGTGACGGGGGCCTAGCGGGCGAGCAGTACTTC. Protein sequence: CASSLGDGGLAGEQYF.